The rows below give T cell receptor beta chains drawn from one sample of a study of blood T cells in healthy people across ages. MiXCR, run by TCRdb on the 5' RACE reads, gives a single entry per CDR3 protein. The repertoire includes around 990,000 distinct CDR3 sequences, approximately 25% of them detected once, and about 0.72% sits in the top ten. This sample was shared with a second study, whose subject was T cells of mothers and their children.

The sample taken for sequencing was blood. The origin of the receptors is a girl aged 2 to 10 in good health. Both conserved end residues are part of each CDR3. D genes are given only for firm matches. Not every row has a clone size; where given, it reads once, few, many or a size class.

clone_size d_call j_call v_call cdr3_aa cdr3_nt
. TRBD2 TRBJ2-4 TRBV18 CASSPGLAGEKLAKNIQYF TGTGCCAGCTCACCAGGCCTAGCGGGAGAGAAACTAGCCAAAAACATTCAGTACTTC
. TRBD1 TRBJ1-1 TRBV20-1 CSASTGAEAFF TGCAGTGCTTCGACAGGGGCTGAAGCTTTCTTT
few . TRBJ1-5 TRBV5-1 CASSLEGRYDQPQHF TGCGCCAGCAGCTTGGAAGGGAGGTACGATCAGCCCCAGCATTTT
. . TRBJ2-4 TRBV6-2/TRBV6-3 CASKEEGRLAKNIQYF TGTGCCAGCAAAGAGGAGGGGAGACTAGCCAAAAACATTCAGTACTTC
few TRBD1 TRBJ2-1 TRBV10-3 CAIKDRLNIYNEQFF TGTGCCATCAAGGACAGGCTCAACATCTACAATGAGCAGTTCTTC
few TRBD1 TRBJ2-7 TRBV3-1 CASSRGQPSYEQYF TGTGCCAGCAGCCGGGGACAGCCGTCCTACGAGCAGTACTTC
. TRBD1 TRBJ1-2 TRBV25-1 CASSEVGGGGYTF TGTGCCAGCAGTGAGGTAGGGGGCGGTGGCTACACCTTC
few . TRBJ1-5 TRBV28 CASSFEGSQPQHF TGTGCCAGCAGTTTTGAGGGTAGTCAGCCCCAGCATTTT
few TRBD1 TRBJ1-4 TRBV6-5 CASSIARGLEKLFF TGTGCCAGCAGTATTGCGAGGGGGCTTGAAAAACTGTTTTTT
few . TRBJ2-1 TRBV10-3 CAISESPSSYNEQFF TGTGCCATCAGTGAGTCCCCAAGCTCCTACAATGAGCAGTTCTTC
. . TRBJ1-1 TRBV9 CASSVEAGLGSTEAFF TGTGCCAGCAGCGTAGAGGCAGGGCTTGGTTCCACTGAAGCTTTCTTT
. . TRBJ2-7 TRBV27 CASSEQGSSYEQYF TGTGCCAGCAGTGAACAGGGTAGCTCCTACGAGCAGTACTTC
. . TRBJ2-2 TRBV12-3/TRBV12-4 CAGSLASGELFF TGTGCCGGCAGTTTAGCGTCCGGGGAGCTGTTTTTT
few . TRBJ1-2 TRBV7-3 CASSLDHTISNYGYTF TGTGCCAGCAGCTTAGACCATACAATCTCCAACTATGGCTACACCTTC
. . TRBJ2-3 TRBV7-3 CASSLLRSDTQYF TGTGCCAGCAGCTTACTCAGGTCTGATACGCAGTATTTT
. TRBD2 TRBJ2-1 TRBV11-2 CASSTGLNNEQFF TGTGCCAGCAGCACGGGACTAAACAATGAGCAGTTCTTC